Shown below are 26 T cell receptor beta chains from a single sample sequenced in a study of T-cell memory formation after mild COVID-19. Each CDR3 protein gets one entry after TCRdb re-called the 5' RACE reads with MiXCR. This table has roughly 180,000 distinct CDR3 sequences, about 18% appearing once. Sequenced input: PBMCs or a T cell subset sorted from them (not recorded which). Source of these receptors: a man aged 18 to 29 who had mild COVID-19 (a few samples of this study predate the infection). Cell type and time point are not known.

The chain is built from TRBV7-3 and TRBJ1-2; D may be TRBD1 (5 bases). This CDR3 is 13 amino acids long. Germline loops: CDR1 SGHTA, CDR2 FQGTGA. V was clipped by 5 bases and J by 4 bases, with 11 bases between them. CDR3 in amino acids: CASSPQTGYGYTF. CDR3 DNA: TGTGCCAGCAGCCCGCAAACAGGCTATGGCTACACCTTC. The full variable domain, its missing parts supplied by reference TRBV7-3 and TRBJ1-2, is GAGVSQTPSNKVTEKGKYVELRCDPISGHTALYWYRQSLGQGPEFLIYFQGTGAADDSGLPNDRFFAVRPEGSVSTLKIQRTERGDSAVYLCASSPQTGYGYTFGSGTRLTVV.

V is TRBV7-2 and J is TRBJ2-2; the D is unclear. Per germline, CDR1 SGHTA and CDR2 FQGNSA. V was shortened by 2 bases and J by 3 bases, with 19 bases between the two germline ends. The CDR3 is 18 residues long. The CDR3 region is CASSLFSVLGEYTGELFF. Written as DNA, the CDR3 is TGTGCCAGCAGCTTATTCAGCGTTCTTGGGGAATACACCGGGGAGCTGTTTTTT.

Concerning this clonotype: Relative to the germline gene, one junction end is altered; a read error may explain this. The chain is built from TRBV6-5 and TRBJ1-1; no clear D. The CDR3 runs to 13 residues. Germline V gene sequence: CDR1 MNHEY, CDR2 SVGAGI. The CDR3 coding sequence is TGTGACAGCAGCCTCAGGTCCAGGACTGAAGCTTTCTTT. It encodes CDSSLRSRTEAFF.

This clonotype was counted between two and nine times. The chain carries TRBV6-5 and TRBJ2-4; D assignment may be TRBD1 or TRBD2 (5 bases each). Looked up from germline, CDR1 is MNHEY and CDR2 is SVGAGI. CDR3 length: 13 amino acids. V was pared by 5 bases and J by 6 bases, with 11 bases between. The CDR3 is CASSRGRLNIQYF. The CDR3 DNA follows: TGTGCCAGCAGTCGGGGACGGTTAAACATTCAGTACTTC.

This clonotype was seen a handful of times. The CDR3 DNA reads TGTGCCAGCAGCTTAGCCACCCTGGGATCACCCCTCCACTTT. Translating it yields CASSLATLGSPLHF. The V and J genes are TRBV7-9 and TRBJ1-6; D is unresolved. V was trimmed by 0 bases and J by 10 bases, leaving 10 bases between them. Germline V gives CDR1 SEHNR, CDR2 FQNEAQ (reference sequence). The CDR3 length is 14 residues.

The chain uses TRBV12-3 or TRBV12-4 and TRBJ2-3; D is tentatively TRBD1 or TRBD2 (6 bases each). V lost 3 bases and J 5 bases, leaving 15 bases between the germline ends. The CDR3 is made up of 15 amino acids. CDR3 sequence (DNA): TGTGCCAGCAGTTTGGGGGGCGGGGTTGAAGATACGCAGTATTTT. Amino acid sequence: CASSLGGGVEDTQYF.

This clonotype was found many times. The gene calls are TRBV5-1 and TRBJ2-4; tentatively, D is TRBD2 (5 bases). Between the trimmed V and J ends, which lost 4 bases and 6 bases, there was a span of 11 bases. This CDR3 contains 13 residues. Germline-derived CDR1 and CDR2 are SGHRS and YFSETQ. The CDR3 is CASSVLGGNIQYF. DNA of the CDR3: TGCGCCAGCAGCGTACTAGGAGGAAACATTCAGTACTTC.

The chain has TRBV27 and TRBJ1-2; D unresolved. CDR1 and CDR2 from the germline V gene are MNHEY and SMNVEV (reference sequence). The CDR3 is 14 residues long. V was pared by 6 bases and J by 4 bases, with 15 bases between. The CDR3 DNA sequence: TGTGCCAGCAGACGCACGGTCTCGGGCTATGGCTACACCTTC. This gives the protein CASRRTVSGYGYTF.

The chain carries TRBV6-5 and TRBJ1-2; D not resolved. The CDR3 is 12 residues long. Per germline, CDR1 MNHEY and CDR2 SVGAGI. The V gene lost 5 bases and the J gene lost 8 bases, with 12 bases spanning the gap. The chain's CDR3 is CASSPRSGGYTF. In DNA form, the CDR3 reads TGTGCCAGCAGTCCCAGGTCGGGGGGCTACACCTTC.

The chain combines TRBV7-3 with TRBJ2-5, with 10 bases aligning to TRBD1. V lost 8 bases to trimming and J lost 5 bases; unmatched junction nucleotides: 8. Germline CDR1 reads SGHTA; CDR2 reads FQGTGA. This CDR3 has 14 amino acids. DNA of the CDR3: TGTGCCAGCCGCCGGGACAGGGGTGGCGAGACCCAGTACTTC. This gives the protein CASRRDRGGETQYF.

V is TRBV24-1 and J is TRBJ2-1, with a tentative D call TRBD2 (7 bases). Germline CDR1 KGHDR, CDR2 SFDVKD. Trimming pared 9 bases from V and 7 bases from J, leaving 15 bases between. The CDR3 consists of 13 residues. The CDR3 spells CATRRGAGNEQFF. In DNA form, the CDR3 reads TGTGCCACCCGTCGGGGGGCGGGAAATGAGCAGTTCTTC.

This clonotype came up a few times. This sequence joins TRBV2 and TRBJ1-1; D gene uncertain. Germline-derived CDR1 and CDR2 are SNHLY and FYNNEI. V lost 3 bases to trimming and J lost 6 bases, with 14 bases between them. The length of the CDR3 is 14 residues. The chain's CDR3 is CASSEARSLPEAFF. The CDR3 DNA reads TGTGCCAGCAGTGAGGCACGGTCCTTGCCTGAAGCTTTCTTT.

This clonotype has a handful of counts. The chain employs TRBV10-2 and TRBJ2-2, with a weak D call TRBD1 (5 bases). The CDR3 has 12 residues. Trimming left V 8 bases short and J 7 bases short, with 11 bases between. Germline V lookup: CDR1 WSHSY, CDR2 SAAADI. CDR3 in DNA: TGCGCCAGCGGGGCAAGTGTCGGGGAGCTGTTTTTT. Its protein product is CASGASVGELFF.

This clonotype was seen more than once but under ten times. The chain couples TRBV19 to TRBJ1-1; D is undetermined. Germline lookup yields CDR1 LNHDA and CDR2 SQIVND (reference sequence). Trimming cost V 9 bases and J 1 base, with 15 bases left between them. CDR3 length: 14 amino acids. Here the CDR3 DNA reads TGTGCCAGCACCTCGGGTTTTGGGAACACTGAAGCTTTCTTT. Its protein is CASTSGFGNTEAFF.

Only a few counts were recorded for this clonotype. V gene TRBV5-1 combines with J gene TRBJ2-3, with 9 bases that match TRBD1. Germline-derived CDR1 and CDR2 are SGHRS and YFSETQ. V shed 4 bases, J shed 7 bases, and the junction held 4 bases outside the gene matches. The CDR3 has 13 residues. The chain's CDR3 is CASSGTGRNTQYF. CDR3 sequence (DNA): TGCGCCAGCAGCGGGACAGGGAGAAATACGCAGTATTTT.

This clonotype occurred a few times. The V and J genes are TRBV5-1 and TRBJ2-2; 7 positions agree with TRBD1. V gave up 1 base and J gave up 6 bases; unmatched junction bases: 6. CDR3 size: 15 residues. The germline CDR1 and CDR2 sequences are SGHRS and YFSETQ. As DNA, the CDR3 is TGCGCCAGCAGCTTGATTGGACAGGTGGCCGGGGAGCTGTTTTTT. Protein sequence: CASSLIGQVAGELFF.

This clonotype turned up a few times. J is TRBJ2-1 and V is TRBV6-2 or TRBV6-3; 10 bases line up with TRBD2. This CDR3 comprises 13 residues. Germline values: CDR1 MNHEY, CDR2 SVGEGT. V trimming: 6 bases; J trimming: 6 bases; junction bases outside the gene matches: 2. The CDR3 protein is CASRERGGNEQFF. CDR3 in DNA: TGTGCCAGCAGAGAGCGGGGGGGCAATGAGCAGTTCTTC.

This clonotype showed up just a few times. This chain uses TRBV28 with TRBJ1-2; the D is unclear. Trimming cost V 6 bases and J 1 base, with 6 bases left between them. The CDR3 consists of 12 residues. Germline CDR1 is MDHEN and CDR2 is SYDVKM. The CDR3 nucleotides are TGTGCCAGCAGGGTCCTTAACTATGGCTACACCTTC. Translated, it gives CASRVLNYGYTF.

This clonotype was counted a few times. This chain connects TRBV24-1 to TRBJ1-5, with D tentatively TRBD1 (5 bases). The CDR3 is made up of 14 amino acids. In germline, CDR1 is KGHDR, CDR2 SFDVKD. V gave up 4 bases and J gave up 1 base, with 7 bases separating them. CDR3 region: CATSDRQSNQPQHF. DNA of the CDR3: TGTGCCACCAGTGACCGACAGAGCAATCAGCCCCAGCATTTT.

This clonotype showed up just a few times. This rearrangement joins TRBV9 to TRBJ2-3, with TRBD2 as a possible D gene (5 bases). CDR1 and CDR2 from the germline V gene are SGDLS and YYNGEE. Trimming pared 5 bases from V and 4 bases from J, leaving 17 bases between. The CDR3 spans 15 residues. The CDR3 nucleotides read TGTGCCAGCAGTCATGGGGTGGGAGCCCCAGATACGCAGTATTTT. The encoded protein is CASSHGVGAPDTQYF. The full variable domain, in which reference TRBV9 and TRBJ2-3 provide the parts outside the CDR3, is DSGVTQTPKHLITATGQRVTLRCSPRSGDLSVYWYQQSLDQGLQFLIQYYNGEERAKGNILERFSAQQFPDLHSELNLSSLELGDSALYFCASSHGVGAPDTQYFGPGTRLTVL.

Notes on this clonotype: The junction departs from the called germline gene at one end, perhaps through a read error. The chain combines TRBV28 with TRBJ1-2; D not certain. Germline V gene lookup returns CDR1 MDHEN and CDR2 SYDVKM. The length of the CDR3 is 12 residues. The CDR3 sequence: CASHESLGLASF. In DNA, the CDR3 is TGTGCCAGCCACGAATCGTTGGGTTTGGCCTCCTTC.

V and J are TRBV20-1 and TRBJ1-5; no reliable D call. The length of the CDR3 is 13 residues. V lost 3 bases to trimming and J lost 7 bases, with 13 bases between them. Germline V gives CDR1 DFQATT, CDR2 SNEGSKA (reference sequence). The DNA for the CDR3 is TGCAGTGCTAGTTACTCCCCAAACCAGCCCCAGCATTTT. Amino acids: CSASYSPNQPQHF.

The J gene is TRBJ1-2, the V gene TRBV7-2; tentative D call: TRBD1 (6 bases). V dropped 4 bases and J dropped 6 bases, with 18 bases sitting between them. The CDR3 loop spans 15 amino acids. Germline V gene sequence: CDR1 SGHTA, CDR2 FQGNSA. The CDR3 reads CASSSGGAISNGYTF. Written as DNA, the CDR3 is TGTGCCAGCAGCTCCGGGGGGGCCATCAGTAATGGCTACACCTTC.

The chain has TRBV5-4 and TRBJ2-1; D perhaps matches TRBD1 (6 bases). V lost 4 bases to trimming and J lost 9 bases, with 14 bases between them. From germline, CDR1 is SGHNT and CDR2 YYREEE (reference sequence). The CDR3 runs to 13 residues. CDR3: CASSPWTVGEQFF. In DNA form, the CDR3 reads TGTGCCAGCAGCCCCTGGACAGTTGGTGAGCAGTTCTTC.

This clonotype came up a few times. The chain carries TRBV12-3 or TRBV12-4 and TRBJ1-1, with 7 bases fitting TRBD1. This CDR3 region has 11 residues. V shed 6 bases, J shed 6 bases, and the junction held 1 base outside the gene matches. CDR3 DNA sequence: TGTGCCAGCAGACAGGGGCCTGAAGCTTTCTTT. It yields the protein CASRQGPEAFF.

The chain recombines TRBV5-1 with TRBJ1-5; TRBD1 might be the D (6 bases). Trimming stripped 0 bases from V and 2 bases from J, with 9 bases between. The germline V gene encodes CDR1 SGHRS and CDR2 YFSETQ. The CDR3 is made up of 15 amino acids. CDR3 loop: CASSLAGDRNQPQHF. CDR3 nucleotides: TGCGCCAGCAGCTTGGCAGGGGACCGCAATCAGCCCCAGCATTTT.